This T cell receptor beta chain was observed in a study of radiation and T cells in renal cell carcinoma. Stated time point: blood 2 weeks post-SBRT. This sample's treatment: 15 Gy SBRT to primary tumor, nephrectomy 4 weeks later. The repertoire was sequenced with immunoSEQ multiplex PCR; TCRdb's copy has only in-frame clones and lacks some. The sample lists roughly 150,000 clones, approximately 88% occurring once. Trimming took 0 bases from V and 0 from J, leaving 8 bases between them. The CDR3 runs 14 residues. Germline CDR1 is GTSNPN and CDR2 is SVGIG (reference sequence). This sequence originates from a woman in her forties or fifties with renal cell carcinoma. The specimen was blood, collected from a patient whose treatment included radiotherapy and nephrectomy. V gene TRBV30 combines with J gene TRBJ1-1; the D is unclear. Here the CDR3 DNA reads TGTGCCTGGAGTGTATCGACTTTGAACACTGAAGCTTTCTTT. It translates to CAWSVSTLNTEAFF.